Listed here are 19 T cell receptor beta chains from one sample, sequenced in a study of blood T cell repertoires in COVID-19. The method was immunoSEQ multiplex PCR; TCRdb's version includes in-frame clones alone and lacks a portion of them. The sample records under 500,000 clones, over 75% being singletons. Sequencing input: PBMCs or T cells enriched from blood (not recorded which). Receptors originate from a man in his thirties or forties who had recovered from COVID-19.

A single count supports this clone. This sequence joins TRBV29-1 and TRBJ1-1; 7 bases align to TRBD1. CDR3 length equals 13 residues. Unmatched junction bases numbered 5, after V lost 7 bases and J lost 0 bases. Germline V gene sequence: CDR1 SQVTM, CDR2 ANQGSEA. The CDR3 DNA follows: TGCAGCGCTCAGGGGGGTATGAACACTGAAGCTTTCTTT. This translates into CSAQGGMNTEAFF.

The chain is built from TRBV7-9 and TRBJ2-2; the D gene is possibly TRBD2 (5 bases). This CDR3 spans 16 amino acids. In germline, CDR1 is SEHNR, CDR2 FQNEAQ (reference sequence). The V end was cut by 5 bases, the J end by 1 base, with 14 bases between. The CDR3 DNA reads as TGTGCCAGCAGCCCAGAGCCCGGGGAGAACACCGGGGAGCTGTTTTTT. Amino acids: CASSPEPGENTGELFF.

The count of this clone is one. The chain recombines TRBV11-3 with TRBJ2-7, with 9 positions matching TRBD1. Germline V gene data show CDR1 as SGHNT and CDR2 as YENEEA. The CDR3 is 15 amino acids. V lost 5 bases and J lost 0; bases outside the gene matches: 5. This chain's CDR3 is CASSTGQGHSYEQYF. DNA of the CDR3: TGTGCCAGCAGCACAGGACAGGGGCACTCCTACGAGCAGTACTTC.

The gene calls are TRBV6-2 or TRBV6-3 and TRBJ1-4; the D gene is possibly TRBD1 (5 bases). V lost 6 bases and J lost 8, with 13 bases in between. This CDR3 has 13 residues. CDR1 and CDR2 from the germline V gene are MNHEY and SVGEGT. For the CDR3, the DNA is TGTGCCAGCAGCCAGGGACTGTGGGAAAAACTGTTTTTT. This codes for CASSQGLWEKLFF.

The genes are TRBV28 and TRBJ1-1; D is unresolved. Germline V gene sequence: CDR1 MDHEN, CDR2 SYDVKM. CDR3 length: 12 amino acids. Deletions cut 6 bases from V and 6 bases from J, with 11 bases between. Written as DNA, the CDR3 is TGTGCCAGCAGAACTTACGGGGCTGAAGCTTTCTTT. Translated: CASRTYGAEAFF.

The V and J genes are TRBV12-5 and TRBJ2-7; D possibly corresponds to TRBD1 (5 bases). CDR3 length: 13 residues. Looked up from germline, CDR1 is LGHNT and CDR2 is FRNRAP. V gave up 2 bases and J gave up 2 bases, with 7 bases separating them. DNA for the CDR3: TGTGCTAGTGGTTTGTGGGGCGCCTACGAGCAGTACTTC. Its protein product is CASGLWGAYEQYF. Looking up the rest from reference TRBV12-5 and TRBJ2-7 gives the full variable domain: DARVTQTPRHKVTEMGQEVTMRCQPILGHNTVFWYRQTMMQGLELLAYFRNRAPLDDSGMPKDRFSAEMPDATLATLKIQPSEPRDSAVYFCASGLWGAYEQYFGPGTRLTVT.

The gene calls are TRBV9 and TRBJ2-1; unclear D gene. The germline V and J ends were trimmed by 0 bases and 4 bases, with 11 bases remaining between them. CDR1 SGDLS and CDR2 YYNGEE come from the germline V gene. The CDR3 spans 15 residues. The CDR3 DNA is TGTGCCAGCAGCGTAGCCTCGAGTGGTTACAATGAGCAGTTCTTC. Amino acid sequence: CASSVASSGYNEQFF.

The chain has TRBV24-1 and TRBJ2-7; D gene ambiguous. This CDR3 spans 12 amino acids. V lost 2 bases to trimming and J lost 4 bases, with 5 bases between them. Per the germline V gene, CDR1 is KGHDR and CDR2 is SFDVKD. The CDR3 nucleotides are TGTGCCACCAGTGATTATCTTTACGAGCAGTACTTC. Its protein product is CATSDYLYEQYF.

J is TRBJ2-5 and V is TRBV24-1; D may be TRBD2 (5 bases). Per germline, CDR1 KGHDR and CDR2 SFDVKD. This CDR3 is built from 16 residues. V lost 3 bases and J lost 4, with 17 bases in between. The DNA of the CDR3 is TGTGCCACCAGTGATAGCGGCGGACCCCCGCGAGAGACCCAGTACTTC. Its translation: CATSDSGGPPRETQYF.

V and J are TRBV2 and TRBJ1-1; D not resolved. The CDR3 loop spans 12 amino acids. Germline CDR1 SNHLY, CDR2 FYNNEI. Trimming removed 7 bases from V and 3 bases from J, with 9 bases in between. This chain's CDR3 is CASTLGDTEAFF. In DNA, the CDR3 is TGTGCCAGCACACTTGGAGACACTGAAGCTTTCTTT.

Worth noting for this clone: The same CDR3 can be traced to other DNA sequences in this sample. The CDR3 here is CASSLGGLGEKLFF. CDR3 nucleotides: TGTGCCAGCAGCCTCGGGGGGTTGGGCGAAAAACTGTTTTTT. The genes are TRBV28 and TRBJ1-4; weak D call: TRBD1 (5 bases). Germline V gives CDR1 MDHEN, CDR2 SYDVKM. This CDR3 is built from 14 residues. Trimming pared 6 bases from V and 8 bases from J, leaving 16 bases between.

Written as DNA, the CDR3 is TGTGCCAGCAAACACAGGGGGACCCAGTACTTC. Its translation: CASKHRGTQYF. V is TRBV6-5 and J is TRBJ2-5; the match to TRBD1 covers 7 bases. The CDR3 is made up of 11 amino acids. Looked up from germline, CDR1 is MNHEY and CDR2 is SVGAGI. The ends lost 7 bases at V and 7 bases at J; junction bases unmatched: 3.

The J gene is TRBJ2-5, the V gene TRBV5-1; 7 nucleotides match TRBD2. CDR1 and CDR2 (germline): SGHRS, YFSETQ. V lost 0 bases, J lost 5 bases, and 4 bases stayed unmatched. This CDR3 is built from 14 residues. In DNA form, the CDR3 reads TGCGCCAGCAGCTTGGGCGGGGAGGGGGAGACCCAGTACTTC. Protein: CASSLGGEGETQYF.

CDR3 nucleotide sequence: TGTGCCATCAGTGAGGTTAGCGGGCTGAACACCGGGGAGCTGTTTTTT. As protein: CAISEVSGLNTGELFF. The chain has TRBV10-3 and TRBJ2-2, with 7 bases fitting TRBD2. Trimming cost V 2 bases and J 1 base; bases outside gene matches: 4. The length of the CDR3 is 16 residues. Germline CDR1 ENHRY, CDR2 SYGVKD.

This clone has only one observation. Other DNA sequences of this sample code for an identical CDR3. The rearrangement links TRBV19 to TRBJ1-5; no firm D call. CDR1 and CDR2 from the germline V gene are LNHDA and SQIVND (reference sequence). Trimming removed 3 bases at V and 4 bases at J, with 7 bases between. The CDR3 runs to 13 residues. CDR3 nucleotide sequence: TGTGCCAGTAGTATTGCAGGTAATCAGCCCCAGCATTTT. Its translation: CASSIAGNQPQHF.

V usage is TRBV6-5 and J usage is TRBJ1-2; no clear D. The CDR3 sequence is 15 residues long. The V gene's germline CDR1 is MNHEY and CDR2 SVGAGI. V was shortened by 0 bases and J by 3 bases, with 11 bases between the two germline ends. The CDR3 sequence is CASSYSWAGDYGYTF. Here the CDR3 DNA reads TGTGCCAGCAGTTACTCGTGGGCGGGAGACTATGGCTACACCTTC.

The chain employs TRBV5-4 and TRBJ2-3, with a weak D call TRBD1 (6 bases). The germline CDR1 and CDR2 sequences are SGHNT and YYREEE (reference sequence). V lost 5 bases and J lost 4, with 17 bases in between. The CDR3 runs to 15 residues. The CDR3 DNA follows: TGTGCCAGCAGTCATAAGGTCCAGGGGCCAGATACGCAGTATTTT. Translated: CASSHKVQGPDTQYF.

This clone was recorded only once. The same CDR3 is also encoded by other DNA sequences in this sample. The chain has TRBV5-1 and TRBJ2-3, with a tentative D call TRBD1 (5 bases). Per germline, CDR1 SGHRS and CDR2 YFSETQ. V lost 2 bases, J lost 6 bases, and 13 bases lay in between. The length of the CDR3 is 14 residues. The CDR3 sequence: CASSLEGEIDTQYF. CDR3 nucleotides: TGCGCCAGCAGCTTAGAAGGGGAAATCGATACGCAGTATTTT. Full variable domain (remainder filled in from reference TRBV5-1 and TRBJ2-3): KAGVTQTPRYLIKTRGQQVTLSCSPISGHRSVSWYQQTPGQGLQFLFEYFSETQRNKGNFPGRFSGRQFSNSRSEMNVSTLELGDSALYLCASSLEGEIDTQYFGPGTRLTVL.

CDR3 protein: CASGLVTSGRDETQYF. The DNA for the CDR3 is TGTGCTAGTGGTTTGGTGACTAGCGGGAGGGATGAGACCCAGTACTTC. This chain uses TRBV12-5 with TRBJ2-5; TRBD2 matches 14 bases. V shed 0 bases, J shed 5 bases, and the junction held 2 bases outside the gene matches. The CDR3 is 16 amino acids. Germline CDR1 and CDR2: LGHNT and FRNRAP.